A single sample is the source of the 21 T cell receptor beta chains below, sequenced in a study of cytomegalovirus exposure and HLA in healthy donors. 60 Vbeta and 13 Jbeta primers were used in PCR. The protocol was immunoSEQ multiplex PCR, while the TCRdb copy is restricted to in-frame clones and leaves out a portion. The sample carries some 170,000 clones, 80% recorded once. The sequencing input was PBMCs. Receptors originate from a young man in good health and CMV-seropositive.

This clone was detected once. CDR3 nucleotides: TGTGCCATCAGAGAGGACAGGGGCAAAACTAGCACAGATACGCAGTATTTT. Protein: CAIREDRGKTSTDTQYF. V gene TRBV10-3 combines with J gene TRBJ2-3; 9 bases agree with TRBD1. V lost 6 bases and J lost 0; bases outside the gene matches: 10. Germline-derived CDR1 and CDR2 are ENHRY and SYGVKD. The CDR3 spans 17 residues.

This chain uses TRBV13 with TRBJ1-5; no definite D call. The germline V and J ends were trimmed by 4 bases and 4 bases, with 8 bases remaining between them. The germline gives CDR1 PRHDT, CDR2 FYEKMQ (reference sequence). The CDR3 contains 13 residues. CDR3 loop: CASSSAGNQPQHF. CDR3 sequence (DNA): TGTGCCAGCAGCTCCGCGGGGAATCAGCCCCAGCATTTT.

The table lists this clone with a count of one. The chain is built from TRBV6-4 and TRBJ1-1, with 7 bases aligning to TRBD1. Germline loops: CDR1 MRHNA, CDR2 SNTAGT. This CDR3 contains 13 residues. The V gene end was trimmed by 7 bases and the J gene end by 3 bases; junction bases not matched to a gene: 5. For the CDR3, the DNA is TGTGCCAGCATGTCGCAGGGGGACACTGAAGCTTTCTTT. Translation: CASMSQGDTEAFF.

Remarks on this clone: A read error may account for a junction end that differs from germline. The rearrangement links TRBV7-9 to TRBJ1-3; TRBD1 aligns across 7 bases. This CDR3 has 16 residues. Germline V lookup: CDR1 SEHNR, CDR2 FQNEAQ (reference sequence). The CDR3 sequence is CSSSPTQQGSGNTIYF. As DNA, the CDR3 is TGTTCCAGCAGCCCCACCCAACAGGGGAGCGGAAACACCATATATTTT.

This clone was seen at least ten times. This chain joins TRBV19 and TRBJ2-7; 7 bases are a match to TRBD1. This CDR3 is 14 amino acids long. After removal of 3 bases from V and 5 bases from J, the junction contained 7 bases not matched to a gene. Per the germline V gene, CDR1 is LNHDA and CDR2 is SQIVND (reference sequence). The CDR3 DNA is TGTGCCAGTAGTATCTACGACAGGGCCCACGAGCAGTACTTC. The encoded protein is CASSIYDRAHEQYF.

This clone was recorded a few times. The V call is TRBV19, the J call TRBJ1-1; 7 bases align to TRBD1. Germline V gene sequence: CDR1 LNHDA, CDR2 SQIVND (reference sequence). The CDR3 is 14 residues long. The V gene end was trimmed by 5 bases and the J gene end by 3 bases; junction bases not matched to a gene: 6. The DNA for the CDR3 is TGTGCCAGTAGTGATCGGACAGGAGACACTGAAGCTTTCTTT. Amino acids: CASSDRTGDTEAFF.

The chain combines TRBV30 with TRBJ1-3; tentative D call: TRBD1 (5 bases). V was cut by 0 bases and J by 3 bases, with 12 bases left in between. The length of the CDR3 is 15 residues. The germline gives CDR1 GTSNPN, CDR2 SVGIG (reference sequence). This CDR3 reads CAWSVGGTGGNTIYF. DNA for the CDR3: TGTGCCTGGAGTGTTGGGGGGACTGGTGGAAACACCATATATTTT.

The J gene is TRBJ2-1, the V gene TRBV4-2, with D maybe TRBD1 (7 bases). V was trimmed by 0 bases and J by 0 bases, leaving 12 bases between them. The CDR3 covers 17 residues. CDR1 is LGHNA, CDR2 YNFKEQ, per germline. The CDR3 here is CASSQDQGGSSYNEQFF. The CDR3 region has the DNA TGTGCCAGCAGCCAAGATCAGGGGGGAAGCTCCTACAATGAGCAGTTCTTC.

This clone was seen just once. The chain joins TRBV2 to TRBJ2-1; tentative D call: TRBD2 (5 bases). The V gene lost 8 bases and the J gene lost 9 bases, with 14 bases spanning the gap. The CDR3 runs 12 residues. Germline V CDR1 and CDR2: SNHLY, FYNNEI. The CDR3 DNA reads TGTGCCAGCCTGAGGGATAAGGGTGAGCAGTTCTTC. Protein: CASLRDKGEQFF.

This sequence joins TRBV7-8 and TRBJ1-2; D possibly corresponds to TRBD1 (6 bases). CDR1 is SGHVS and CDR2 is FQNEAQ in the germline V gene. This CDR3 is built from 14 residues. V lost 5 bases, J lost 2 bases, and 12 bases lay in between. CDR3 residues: CASSLRTDNYGYTF. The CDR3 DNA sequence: TGTGCCAGCAGCCTACGGACAGACAACTATGGCTACACCTTC.

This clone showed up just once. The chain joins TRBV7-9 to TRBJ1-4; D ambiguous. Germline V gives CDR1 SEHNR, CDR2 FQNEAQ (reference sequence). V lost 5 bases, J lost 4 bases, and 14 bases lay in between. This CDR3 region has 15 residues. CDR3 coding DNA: TGTGCCAGCAGCCCATCCGGGAGCATTAATGAAAAACTGTTTTTT. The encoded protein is CASSPSGSINEKLFF.

The CDR3 DNA sequence: TGCAGCGTAACCGGGGAGAGATACGAGCAGTACTTC. Residues: CSVTGERYEQYF. The V and J genes are TRBV29-1 and TRBJ2-7, with D possibly TRBD2 on 5 matching bases. This CDR3 comprises 12 residues. Trimming removed 6 bases from V and 4 bases from J, with 13 bases in between. Germline loops: CDR1 SQVTM, CDR2 ANQGSEA.

CDR3 amino acids: CAWSLMGTAGTDTQYF. CDR3 DNA sequence: TGTGCCTGGAGCTTAATGGGGACAGCGGGCACAGATACGCAGTATTTT. The rearrangement links TRBV30 to TRBJ2-3; TRBD1 matches 7 bases. CDR1 is GTSNPN and CDR2 is SVGIG in the germline V gene (reference sequence). The ends lost 3 bases at V and 1 base at J; junction bases unmatched: 10. This CDR3 has 16 residues.

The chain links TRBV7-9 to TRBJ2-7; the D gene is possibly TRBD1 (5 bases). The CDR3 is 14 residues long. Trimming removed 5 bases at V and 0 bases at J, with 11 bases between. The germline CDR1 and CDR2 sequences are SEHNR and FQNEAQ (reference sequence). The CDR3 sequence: CASSPWTPSYEQYF. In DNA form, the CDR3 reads TGTGCCAGCAGCCCCTGGACACCCTCCTACGAGCAGTACTTC.

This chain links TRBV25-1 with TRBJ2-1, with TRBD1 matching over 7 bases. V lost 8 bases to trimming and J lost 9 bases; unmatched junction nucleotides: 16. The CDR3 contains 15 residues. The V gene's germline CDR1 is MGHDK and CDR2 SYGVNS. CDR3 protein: CASLPSGTVMGEQFF. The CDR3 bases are TGTGCCAGCCTCCCCTCGGGGACAGTCATGGGTGAGCAGTTCTTC.

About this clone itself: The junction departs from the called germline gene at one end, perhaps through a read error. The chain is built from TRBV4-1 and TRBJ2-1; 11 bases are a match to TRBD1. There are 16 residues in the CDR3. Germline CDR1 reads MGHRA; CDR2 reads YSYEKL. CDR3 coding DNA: TGCGCCAGCAGCGAAGAGTGGGACAGGGGGTCGGATGAGCAGTTCTTC. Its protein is CASSEEWDRGSDEQFF.

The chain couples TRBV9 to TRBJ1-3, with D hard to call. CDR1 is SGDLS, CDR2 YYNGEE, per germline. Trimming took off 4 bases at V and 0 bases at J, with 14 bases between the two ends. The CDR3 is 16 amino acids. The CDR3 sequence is CASSLTDTSSGNTIYF. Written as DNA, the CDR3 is TGTGCCAGCAGCTTGACCGACACCAGCTCTGGAAACACCATATATTTT.

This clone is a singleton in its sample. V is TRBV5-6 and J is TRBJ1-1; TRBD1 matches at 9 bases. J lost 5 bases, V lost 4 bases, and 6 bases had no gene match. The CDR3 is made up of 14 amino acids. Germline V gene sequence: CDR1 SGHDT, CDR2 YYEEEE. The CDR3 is CASSPGTGWTEAFF. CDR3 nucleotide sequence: TGTGCCAGCAGCCCCGGGACAGGGTGGACTGAAGCTTTCTTT.

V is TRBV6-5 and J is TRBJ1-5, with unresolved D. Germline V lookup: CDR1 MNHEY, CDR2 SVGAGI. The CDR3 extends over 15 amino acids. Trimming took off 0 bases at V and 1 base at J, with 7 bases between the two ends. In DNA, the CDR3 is TGTGCCAGCAGTTACTCGCGGCAGAGCAATCAGCCCCAGCATTTT. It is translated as CASSYSRQSNQPQHF.

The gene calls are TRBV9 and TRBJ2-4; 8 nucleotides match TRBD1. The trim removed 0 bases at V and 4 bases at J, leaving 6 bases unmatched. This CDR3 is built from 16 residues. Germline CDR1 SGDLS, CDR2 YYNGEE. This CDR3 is CASSVDFRQGKNIQYF. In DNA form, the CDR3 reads TGTGCCAGCAGCGTAGATTTTAGACAGGGGAAAAACATTCAGTACTTC.

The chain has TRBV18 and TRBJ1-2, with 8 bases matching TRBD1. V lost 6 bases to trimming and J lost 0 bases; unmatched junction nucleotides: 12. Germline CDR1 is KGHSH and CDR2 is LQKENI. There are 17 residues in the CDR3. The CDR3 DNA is TGTGCCAGCTCTCCTACACGACAGGGGAGCTCTAACTATGGCTACACCTTC. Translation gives CASSPTRQGSSNYGYTF.